The T cell receptor beta chain under discussion was sequenced for a study of molecular identifiers for immune sequencing clone quantification. Study-wide findings and caveats: In naive cells, clones above 20 RNA copies held under 1% of molecules, whereas in effector cells they held over 99%. Jurkat TCR RNA spiked in from one cell (amid more than 850,000 naive cells) was reportedly detectable.

RNA fractions of 10%, 30% or 50% and about 19,000 to 1,100,000 sorted cells were the source of naive CD8 libraries. Sorting isolated naive CD8 T cells as CD8+CD4-CCR7+CD45RA+ events. The sample holds a few counts of this clonotype. The antigen remains undetermined. TCRdb independently ran MiXCR on the PCR reads; one entry per CDR3 protein. The sample lists approximately 500,000 distinct CDR3 sequences; around 23% were seen once. Sequenced input: naive CD8+ T cells from blood, with Jurkat cell RNA spiked in. Specified subset: FACS-sorted CD8+CD4-CCR7+CD45RA+ naive T cells. The TCR sequence derives from a human donor in good health. Some libraries in this study had Jurkat cell RNA spiked in.

The CDR3: CASSIVSTQRAKNIQYF. In nucleotides, the CDR3 is TGTGCCAGTAGTATAGTTTCCACCCAGAGGGCCAAAAACATTCAGTACTTC. V is TRBV19 and J is TRBJ2-4; no clear D gene. V was pared by 1 base and J by 1 base, with 14 bases between. Germline-derived CDR1 and CDR2 are LNHDA and SQIVND (reference sequence). This CDR3 region has 17 residues.